The source of this T cell receptor beta chain is a study of blood T cell repertoires in COVID-19 (TCRdb year 2020). About the investigation overall: Samples covering the acute and convalescent phases of COVID-19 were provided by collaborators in the United States, Italy and Spain. The prospective study material was composed of cDNA or gDNA derived from T cells, B-cell-depleted T cells, or PBMCs. The repertoires were made available in a free public database intended to serve as a resource for research on the immune response to SARS-CoV-2. Nearly every sample came with metadata listing a de-identified subject ID, COVID-19 status, age in years and sex. Samples came from the ongoing ImmuneRACE study (first 160 participants) plus 1,254 subjects from 6 global collaborators. Where HLA class I and class II types were available, the types were taken from metadata supplied by the sample provider, not from assay-based typing. The dataset comprised deeply sampled blood TCRbeta repertoires from subjects exposed to, actively infected with, or recovered from COVID-19.

With respect to this clone: The target of this receptor is not known. There are no base qualities to consult, and no much larger clone falls within one base.

General findings and caveats noted by the study authors: Clinical and demographic metadata were provided uncurated, with the amount varying by source and participant.

Collaborating institutions collected whole blood in K2EDTA tubes following their own protocols. For TCRbeta analysis, collaborators shipped samples in one of three forms: frozen whole blood, isolated PBMCs, or DNA extracted from either of those sample types. The CDR3 spans 16 residues, from the cysteine through the phenylalanine. The kept DNA is CDR3 alone, 48 bases in frame from the first base. V gives up 0 bases and J gives up 2 bases, and the segment between their germline ends measures 14 bases. CDR1 SGHRS and CDR2 YFSETQ were looked up in the germline V gene. The immunoSEQ Assay, a bias-controlled multiplex PCR, was used to amplify TCRbeta CDR3 regions from genomic DNA. For the original study's pipeline: Within the assay, amplification of reference gene primers was used to estimate how many nucleated cells each sample contained. To quantify the absolute abundance of each unique TCRbeta CDR3 rearrangement, sequence reads were collapsed and filtered. Productive Simpson clonality was computed per sample as the square root of Simpson's diversity index over productive rearrangements. The table comes from immuneACCESS by way of TCRdb, which keeps in-frame sequences with V and J called. Part of the clones is missing from these tables; in studies checked, under half for an unresolved V gene and the rest for unknown reasons. V and J calls and clone size are as listed in that table; D and trimming were resolved from the DNA. This sample holds 300,000 or so clones; 75% to 90% were observed only once. The ten most abundant clones make up 3.7% of the sample.

This TCR was sampled from a woman between 40 and 50 years old with acute or convalescent COVID-19. The chain uses TRBV5-1 and TRBJ1-1; a tentative D call is TRBD1 (5 bases match). Sequenced input: peripheral blood. The CDR3 is CASSLAERTINTEAFF. At the DNA level, the sequence is TGCGCCAGCAGCTTGGCCGAAAGGACAATAAACACTGAAGCTTTCTTT.